The 28 T cell receptor beta chains below were found in one sample sequenced in a study of beta chain features in type 1 diabetes (dated by TCRdb to between 2017 and 2018). The library was obtained by the immunoSEQ multiplex PCR assay. The High Capacity cDNA Reverse Transcription Kit was used to reverse transcribe all of the isolated RNA, meaning that expressed TCRB transcripts were what got sequenced. What TCRdb holds here is the immuneACCESS table cut down to in-frame rearrangements. Part of the clones is not present; checked against another copy, under half of the missing clones reflect an unresolved V gene, and the others are unexplained. For this sample the table gives about 360,000 clones, of which approximately 12% were detected only once. Of the sample, about 0.018% falls within the top ten clones. The sample comprised naive CD4+ T cells from blood. Sample cell subset or site, as interpreted from the label and publication: true naive CD4+ T cells. All receptors derive from a man aged 18 to 30 in good health.

The gene calls are TRBV29-1 and TRBJ2-3, with a weak D call TRBD1 (6 bases). Germline CDR1 SQVTM, CDR2 ANQGSEA. This CDR3 is built from 15 residues. Deletions cut 5 bases from V and 1 base from J, with 16 bases between. Here the CDR3 DNA reads TGCAGCGTTCCCAAGACAGGCTATCGCACAGATACGCAGTATTTT. It codes for CSVPKTGYRTDTQYF.

This clone appeared a few times. The chain couples TRBV6-4 to TRBJ2-3, with D tentatively TRBD2 (5 bases). The CDR3 is made up of 16 amino acids. Trimming left V 0 bases short and J 4 bases short, with 14 bases between. The germline gives CDR1 MRHNA, CDR2 SNTAGT. The CDR3 nucleotides read TGTGCCAGCAGTGACTCGCGGAGGAAGGGCCCAGATACGCAGTATTTT. It encodes CASSDSRRKGPDTQYF.

V gene TRBV7-2 combines with J gene TRBJ2-2; possible D gene TRBD2, 7 bases. V was shortened by 0 bases and J by 4 bases, with 12 bases between the two germline ends. The germline CDR1 and CDR2 sequences are SGHTA and FQGNSA. This CDR3 region has 16 residues. The CDR3 here is CASSLAGGPSTGELFF. The DNA for the CDR3 is TGTGCCAGCAGCTTAGCGGGGGGGCCTAGCACCGGGGAGCTGTTTTTT.

The chain has TRBV6-5 and TRBJ1-2; TRBD1 agrees at 10 bases. Looked up from germline, CDR1 is MNHEY and CDR2 is SVGAGI. The CDR3 has 15 amino acids. Trimming took 7 bases from V and 3 from J; bases not matched to a gene: 8. This chain's CDR3 is CASKRDGQGDYGYTF. CDR3 coding DNA: TGTGCCAGCAAGAGAGATGGACAGGGGGACTATGGCTACACCTTC.

The gene calls are TRBV6-5 and TRBJ2-5, with 11 bases identical to TRBD1. Trimming took 5 bases from V and 5 from J; bases not matched to a gene: 4. The germline gives CDR1 MNHEY, CDR2 SVGAGI. The CDR3 is 14 residues long. The CDR3 nucleotides read TGTGCCAGCAGTCGGACAGGGGGCAGTGAGACCCAGTACTTC. Residues: CASSRTGGSETQYF.

This clone was detected a few times. The chain links TRBV5-6 to TRBJ1-2, with 8 positions matching TRBD1. The germline gives CDR1 SGHDT, CDR2 YYEEEE. The J segment lost 8 bases and the V segment lost 5 bases, leaving 11 bases of the junction unmatched. There are 14 residues in the CDR3. CDR3 amino acids: CASRLQGAMRGYTF. In DNA, the CDR3 is TGTGCCAGCAGATTGCAGGGGGCGATGAGAGGCTACACCTTC. Based on the CDR3 plus reference TRBV5-6 and TRBJ1-2, the full variable domain is DAGVTQSPTHLIKTRGQQVTLRCSPKSGHDTVSWYQQALGQGPQFIFQYYEEEERQRGNFPDRFSGHQFPNYSSELNVNALLLGDSALYLCASRLQGAMRGYTFGSGTRLTVV.

The rearrangement joins TRBV30 to TRBJ1-3; no reliable D call. Between the trimmed V and J ends, which lost 1 base and 5 bases, there was a span of 9 bases. Germline assignment: CDR1 GTSNPN and CDR2 SVGIG (reference sequence). This CDR3 has 13 amino acids. For the CDR3, the DNA is TGTGCCTGGAGTGGGCCCTCCCGAAACACCATATATTTT. It specifies CAWSGPSRNTIYF.

This clone was seen only a few times. The rearrangement joins TRBV6-5 to TRBJ1-5; D is unclear. The CDR3 consists of 14 residues. Trimming shortened V by 4 bases and J by 8 bases, and 15 bases separated the two germline ends. Per germline, CDR1 MNHEY and CDR2 SVGAGI. CDR3 region: CASSSTTVREPQHF. The CDR3, as DNA: TGTGCCAGCAGTTCCACGACGGTCCGGGAGCCCCAGCATTTT.

The chain couples TRBV6-1 to TRBJ1-2, with unresolved D. This CDR3 spans 14 amino acids. Germline CDR1 and CDR2: MNHNS and SASEGT. Trimming left V 1 base short and J 0 bases short, with 6 bases between. CDR3 sequence: CASSEVGANYGYTF. In DNA, the CDR3 is TGTGCCAGCAGTGAAGTGGGAGCTAACTATGGCTACACCTTC.

This chain links TRBV6-5 with TRBJ2-5; TRBD1 is a possible D gene (7 bases). V dropped 6 bases and J dropped 7 bases, with 12 bases sitting between them. The germline gives CDR1 MNHEY, CDR2 SVGAGI. This CDR3 is 12 amino acids long. As DNA, the CDR3 is TGTGCCAGCAGGACAGGGCGGGGGACCCAGTACTTC. Translated, it gives CASRTGRGTQYF.

This clone was counted a few times. The chain carries TRBV18 and TRBJ2-1, with TRBD2 identical over 11 bases. The ends lost 3 bases at V and 6 bases at J; junction bases unmatched: 4. Germline V gene lookup returns CDR1 KGHSH and CDR2 LQKENI. The CDR3 sequence is 15 residues long. CDR3 sequence: CASSPGGLAVNEQFF. As DNA, the CDR3 is TGTGCCAGCTCACCTGGGGGACTAGCGGTCAATGAGCAGTTCTTC.

Only a few counts were recorded for this clone. This chain uses TRBV28 with TRBJ2-7; 7 bases align to TRBD2. The V segment lost 3 bases and the J segment 5 bases; nucleotides outside the gene matches: 10. CDR3 size: 15 residues. Germline V CDR1 and CDR2: MDHEN, SYDVKM. In nucleotides, the CDR3 is TGTGCCAGCAGTTTTAGGGACCGGGGGGTAAACGAGCAGTACTTC. Translation gives CASSFRDRGVNEQYF.

In this sample, this clone turned up a few times. The genes are TRBV28 and TRBJ2-5; TRBD2 matches at 8 bases. The V segment lost 7 bases and the J segment 2 bases; nucleotides outside the gene matches: 9. The germline gives CDR1 MDHEN, CDR2 SYDVKM. The CDR3 consists of 15 residues. CDR3 nucleotide sequence: TGTGCCAGCAAGGTTGCGGGAGGACTTCAAGAGACCCAGTACTTC. Translating gives CASKVAGGLQETQYF.

The chain recombines TRBV28 with TRBJ2-7; no clear D gene. The CDR3 runs 13 residues. Trimming removed 8 bases from V and 0 bases from J, with 11 bases in between. The V gene's germline CDR1 is MDHEN and CDR2 SYDVKM. In nucleotides, the CDR3 is TGTGCCAGCCACAGCTACAGCTCCTACGAGCAGTACTTC. Translated: CASHSYSSYEQYF. The entire variable domain, with the rest obtained from reference TRBV28 and TRBJ2-7, is as follows: DVKVTQSSRYLVKRTGEKVFLECVQDMDHENMFWYRQDPGLGLRLIYFSYDVKMKEKGDIPEGYSVSREKKERFSLILESASTNQTSMYLCASHSYSSYEQYFGPGTRLTVT.

This clone showed up just a few times. The rearrangement links TRBV14 to TRBJ1-1; D call uncertain. The germline V and J ends were trimmed by 4 bases and 3 bases, with 9 bases remaining between them. The CDR3 contains 13 residues. Germline V gene data show CDR1 as SGHDN and CDR2 as FVKESK. This CDR3 reads CASSPRRDTEAFF. The CDR3 coding sequence is TGTGCCAGCAGCCCCCGTCGTGACACTGAAGCTTTCTTT.

This clone appeared a few times. The J gene is TRBJ2-5, the V gene TRBV4-3; TRBD2 matches at 11 bases. After removal of 0 bases from V and 2 bases from J, the junction contained 14 bases not matched to a gene. The CDR3 spans 20 residues. Germline V gene sequence: CDR1 LGHNA, CDR2 YSLEER. The CDR3 is CASSQELASGRRGGQETQYF. CDR3 nucleotides: TGCGCCAGCAGCCAAGAGCTGGCTAGCGGGAGGCGTGGGGGGCAAGAGACCCAGTACTTC.

The CDR3 DNA sequence: TGTGCCAGTACCCCCAGTTCACCCCTCAATCAGCCCCAGCATTTT. Translating gives CASTPSSPLNQPQHF. The genes are TRBV19 and TRBJ1-5; D remains ambiguous. The germline V and J ends were trimmed by 7 bases and 3 bases, with 16 bases remaining between them. The V gene's germline CDR1 is LNHDA and CDR2 SQIVND (reference sequence). This CDR3 contains 15 residues.

The J gene is TRBJ2-1, the V gene TRBV11-3; TRBD1 agrees at 9 bases. The CDR3 is 15 residues long. In germline, CDR1 is SGHNT, CDR2 YENEEA. With 5 bases clipped from V and 4 bases from J, the junction kept 6 bases outside the gene matches. This CDR3 is CASSHGQGPYNEQFF. The CDR3 DNA reads as TGTGCCAGCAGCCACGGACAGGGGCCATACAATGAGCAGTTCTTC. The full variable domain, completed using reference TRBV11-3 and TRBJ2-1, is EAGVVQSPRYKIIEKKQPVAFWCNPISGHNTLYWYLQNLGQGPELLIRYENEEAVDDSQLPKDRFSAERLKGVDSTLKIQPAELGDSAVYLCASSHGQGPYNEQFFGPGTRLTVL.

The chain has TRBV10-3 and TRBJ1-4, with 8 bases aligning to TRBD1. V trimming: 6 bases; J trimming: 8 bases; junction bases outside the gene matches: 5. CDR3 length: 13 amino acids. Looked up from germline, CDR1 is ENHRY and CDR2 is SYGVKD. The chain's CDR3 is CAISQGAGEKLFF. The CDR3 nucleotides are TGTGCCATCAGCCAGGGGGCGGGAGAAAAACTGTTTTTT.

Here the CDR3 reads CAISDFSGQGSYNEQFF. The DNA of the CDR3 is TGTGCCATCAGTGATTTTTCCGGACAGGGGTCCTACAATGAGCAGTTCTTC. The chain uses TRBV10-3 and TRBJ2-1; the match to TRBD1 covers 9 bases. The ends lost 3 bases at V and 1 base at J; junction bases unmatched: 7. Germline V lookup: CDR1 ENHRY, CDR2 SYGVKD. The CDR3 loop spans 17 amino acids.

This clone was picked up a small number of times. CDR3 amino acids: CASSKTGSAGELFF. CDR3 DNA: TGTGCCAGCAGCAAGACAGGGTCCGCCGGGGAGCTGTTTTTT. V and J are TRBV9 and TRBJ2-2; TRBD1 aligns across 7 bases. V gave up 4 bases and J gave up 6 bases; unmatched junction bases: 6. The CDR3 consists of 14 residues. Germline V gives CDR1 SGDLS, CDR2 YYNGEE.

This clone has only a few counts. The V and J genes are TRBV30 and TRBJ2-2; D gene ambiguous. Germline loops: CDR1 GTSNPN, CDR2 SVGIG (reference sequence). The V end was cut by 0 bases, the J end by 6 bases, with 8 bases between. This CDR3 is 13 amino acids long. The CDR3 DNA reads TGTGCCTGGAGTGTACGTGGGCCCGGGGAGCTGTTTTTT. It is translated as CAWSVRGPGELFF.

The chain recombines TRBV4-3 with TRBJ2-7, with 8 bases lining up with TRBD2. Germline values: CDR1 LGHNA, CDR2 YSLEER. J lost 3 bases, V lost 4 bases, and 8 bases had no gene match. This CDR3 contains 15 residues. The CDR3 here is CASSPTEREFYEQYF. The CDR3 DNA follows: TGCGCCAGCAGCCCAACTGAGCGGGAGTTCTACGAGCAGTACTTC.

This CDR3 is CASSWNGAGQKTYGYTF. DNA of the CDR3: TGCGCCAGCAGCTGGAATGGGGCGGGACAGAAAACTTATGGCTACACCTTC. The chain is built from TRBV5-1 and TRBJ1-2, with TRBD1 matching over 7 bases. The CDR3 runs to 17 residues. With V trimmed by 3 bases and J by 5 bases, 16 bases remained unmatched. Looked up from germline, CDR1 is SGHRS and CDR2 is YFSETQ.

In this sample, this clone turned up a few times. The chain is built from TRBV10-3 and TRBJ2-3; D is uncertain. V gave up 0 bases and J gave up 15 bases, with 16 bases separating them. In germline, CDR1 is ENHRY, CDR2 SYGVKD. The CDR3 runs 13 residues. CDR3 amino acids: CAISESTAGPIYF. CDR3 sequence (DNA): TGTGCCATCAGTGAGTCGACGGCAGGCCCCATCTATTTT.

V usage is TRBV2 and J usage is TRBJ2-2; 9 nucleotides match TRBD1. Germline V gives CDR1 SNHLY, CDR2 FYNNEI. The J segment lost 0 bases and the V segment lost 10 bases, leaving 6 bases of the junction unmatched. The CDR3 is 15 amino acids. This chain's CDR3 is CATPGQGTNTGELFF. The DNA for the CDR3 is TGTGCCACCCCGGGACAGGGAACGAACACCGGGGAGCTGTTTTTT. The whole variable domain, remainder taken from reference TRBV2 and TRBJ2-2, is EPEVTQTPSHQVTQMGQEVILRCVPISNHLYFYWYRQILGQKVEFLVSFYNNEISEKSEIFDDQFSVERPDGSNFTLKIRSTKLEDSAMYFCATPGQGTNTGELFFGEGSRLTVL.

This rearrangement joins TRBV6-1 to TRBJ2-1; TRBD1 matches 8 bases. CDR3 length: 16 amino acids. The V and J ends lost 4 bases and 4 bases, in that order; junction bases with no gene match: 9. From germline, CDR1 is MNHNS and CDR2 SASEGT. The CDR3 protein is CASSAPQGQGYNEQFF. The CDR3 coding sequence is TGTGCCAGCAGTGCACCACAAGGACAGGGTTACAATGAGCAGTTCTTC.

The gene calls are TRBV7-2 and TRBJ2-1; 11 positions agree with TRBD2. This CDR3 is built from 17 residues. Germline lookup yields CDR1 SGHTA and CDR2 FQGNSA. V lost 7 bases to trimming and J lost 5 bases; unmatched junction nucleotides: 13. CDR3: CASTTVLAGAGHNEQFF. The DNA for the CDR3 is TGTGCCAGCACCACCGTACTAGCGGGGGCAGGTCACAATGAGCAGTTCTTC. Full variable domain (missing parts from reference TRBV7-2 and TRBJ2-1): GAGVSQSPSNKVTEKGKDVELRCDPISGHTALYWYRQSLGQGLEFLIYFQGNSAPDKSGLPSDRFSAERTGGSVSTLTIQRTQQEDSAVYLCASTTVLAGAGHNEQFFGPGTRLTVL.